This T cell receptor (beta chain) originates from a study of cytomegalovirus exposure and HLA in healthy donors. Findings and caveats of the study: Researchers catalogued about 150 TCR beta chains as cytomegalovirus-associated.

PCR was performed using 60 Vbeta and 13 Jbeta primers. Produced via immunoSEQ multiplex PCR; TCRdb's table is partial and in-frame only. The sample yields 100,000 to 150,000 clones, of which the top ten take up 1.5% to 1.7%. Trimming cost V 5 bases and J 3 bases; bases outside gene matches: 8. CDR1 and CDR2 from the germline V gene are SGHTA and FQGTGA. The CDR3 runs 15 residues. To note about this clone: Its specificity is unknown.

Though nominally healthy at sampling, donors likely had unrecorded immune exposures. The specimen was PBMCs. The sequence was obtained from a woman in her thirties or forties in good health and CMV-seronegative. The chain couples TRBV7-3 to TRBJ1-1; 8 bases are shared with TRBD1. This CDR3 is CASSPFPTGDTEAFF. The DNA for the CDR3 is TGTGCCAGCAGCCCATTCCCGACAGGGGACACTGAAGCTTTCTTT.